Listed below are T cell receptor beta chains from one sample, sequenced in a study of blood T cell repertoires in COVID-19. The assay was immunoSEQ multiplex PCR, and TCRdb's table has in-frame clones only and misses some. This sample has under 120,000 clones; approximately 92% occur once, and the top ten carry about 34%. The specimen sequenced was peripheral blood. The receptor set was obtained from a woman of 80 years or more with acute or convalescent COVID-19. The CDR3 runs from the conserved cysteine through the conserved F or W. A D gene is named only where the DNA matches it firmly. The listing skips clone size in some rows; elsewhere it reads once, few, many or a size class.

V gene	clone size	J gene	D gene	CDR3 protein	CDR3 DNA
TRBV4-1	-	TRBJ1-2	-	CASSPHGSFGYTF	TGCGCCAGCAGCCCGCATGGGAGTTTTGGCTACACCTTC
TRBV5-1	once	TRBJ2-1	TRBD2	CASSSWTSVSEQFF	TGCGCCAGCAGCTCCTGGACTAGCGTGAGTGAGCAGTTCTTC
TRBV7-7	-	TRBJ2-1	TRBD2	CASSSGTSSYNEQFF	TGTGCCAGCAGCTCCGGGACTAGCTCCTACAATGAGCAGTTCTTC
TRBV19	-	TRBJ1-1	-	CASSPRVTEAFF	TGTGCCAGTAGTCCACGGGTGACTGAAGCTTTCTTT
TRBV7-9	-	TRBJ2-6	TRBD1	CASSPRDRAGANVLTF	TGTGCCAGCAGCCCCAGGGACAGGGCTGGGGCCAACGTCCTGACTTTC
TRBV7-2	-	TRBJ2-7	TRBD2	CASSLERGAYEQYF	TGTGCCAGCAGCTTAGAGCGGGGGGCCTACGAGCAGTACTTC
TRBV3-1/TRBV3-2	-	TRBJ2-5	-	CASSQQPGYQETQYF	TGTGCCAGCAGCCAGCAACCAGGGTACCAAGAGACCCAGTACTTC
TRBV7-9	-	TRBJ2-1	TRBD1	CASSKGRGMGDNEQFF	TGTGCCAGCAGCAAAGGCAGGGGGATGGGAGACAATGAGCAGTTCTTC
TRBV18	-	TRBJ1-6	-	CASSPGAWNSPLHF	TGTGCCAGCTCACCTGGGGCCTGGAATTCACCCCTCCACTTT
TRBV28	-	TRBJ1-2	TRBD1	CASSPAGTENYGYTF	TGTGCCAGCAGTCCAGCCGGGACAGAAAACTATGGCTACACCTTC
TRBV9	-	TRBJ2-3	TRBD2	CASSASSGGAGDTQYF	TGTGCCAGCAGCGCATCTAGCGGGGGGGCTGGGGATACGCAGTATTTT
TRBV7-6	once	TRBJ2-3	-	CASSFRDTKTDTQYF	TGTGCCAGCAGCTTCCGGGACACCAAAACAGATACGCAGTATTTT
TRBV28	once	TRBJ2-7	-	CASSRGAYEQYF	TGTGCCAGCAGTCGGGGGGCTTACGAGCAGTACTTC
TRBV19	-	TRBJ2-2	TRBD1	CASSKPTWTGEAGELFF	TGTGCCAGTAGTAAGCCTACTTGGACAGGGGAGGCCGGGGAGCTGTTTTTT
TRBV2	-	TRBJ1-4	-	CASSPTKWEKLFF	TGTGCCAGCAGCCCCACTAAATGGGAAAAACTGTTTTTT
TRBV20-1	-	TRBJ2-3	-	CSASLRIGTDTQYF	TGCAGTGCTAGTCTCAGGATTGGGACAGATACGCAGTATTTT
TRBV28	-	TRBJ1-2	-	CASTRGGGFGYTF	TGTGCCAGCACCCGAGGGGGGGGCTTTGGCTACACCTTC
TRBV6-4	-	TRBJ1-6	-	CASWEDSPLHF	TGTGCCAGCTGGGAGGACTCACCCCTCCACTTT
TRBV19	-	TRBJ1-2	-	CASQTGNVSYGYTF	TGTGCCAGTCAAACAGGAAACGTTTCTTATGGCTACACCTTC
TRBV7-9	-	TRBJ1-4	-	CASTNPGNNEKLFF	TGTGCCAGCACCAACCCGGGGAATAATGAAAAACTGTTTTTT
TRBV24-1	-	TRBJ1-4	TRBD1	CATSDTGTGSEKLFF	TGTGCCACCAGTGACACCGGGACAGGGAGTGAAAAACTGTTTTTT
TRBV7-8	-	TRBJ2-3	TRBD2	CASSTFPPGLAGGDTQYF	TGTGCCAGCAGCACGTTTCCCCCGGGACTAGCGGGCGGAGATACGCAGTATTTT
TRBV7-7	-	TRBJ2-7	TRBD2	CASSLDLLAGGTGEQYF	TGTGCCAGCAGCCTCGACCTACTAGCGGGGGGGACGGGCGAGCAGTACTTC
TRBV19	-	TRBJ1-5	-	CASSIGQAYSNQPQHF	TGTGCCAGTAGTATAGGTCAGGCCTATAGCAATCAGCCCCAGCATTTT
TRBV30	-	TRBJ2-1	TRBD2	CAWSSGRGGRNEQFF	TGTGCCTGGAGTTCCGGGCGGGGGGGCCGCAATGAGCAGTTCTTC
TRBV28	-	TRBJ1-4	-	CASSSPLPGRGEKLFF	TGTGCCAGCAGTTCCCCCCTCCCGGGGAGGGGCGAAAAACTGTTTTTT
TRBV7-2	-	TRBJ2-3	-	CASSFSLSTDTQYF	TGTGCCAGCAGCTTCTCCTTGAGCACAGATACGCAGTATTTT
TRBV5-1	-	TRBJ2-7	TRBD1	CASSPVGTGVEQYF	TGCGCCAGCAGCCCGGTCGGGACAGGGGTCGAGCAGTACTTC
TRBV13	-	TRBJ2-1	-	CASSFGNEQFF	TGTGCCAGCAGCTTCGGCAATGAGCAGTTCTTC
TRBV28	once	TRBJ1-6	TRBD1	CASSFQGAGYNSPLHF	TGTGCCAGCAGTTTCCAGGGGGCTGGCTATAATTCACCCCTCCACTTT
TRBV9	few	TRBJ2-2	TRBD2	CASSGVSGGHYTGELFF	TGTGCCAGCAGCGGGGTTAGCGGGGGCCACTACACCGGGGAGCTGTTTTTT
TRBV30	-	TRBJ1-2	-	CAWSAGGDYGYTF	TGTGCCTGGAGTGCCGGGGGGGACTATGGCTACACCTTC
TRBV7-9	-	TRBJ1-1	-	CASSLGAALNTEAFF	TGTGCCAGCAGCTTAGGAGCCGCGTTGAACACTGAAGCTTTCTTT